Below, 22 T cell receptor beta chains from the same sample are listed, as sequenced in a study of Ad26.COV2.S vaccination and SARS-CoV-2 variants. Noted treatment: roughly 20 received Ad26.COV2.S at low or high dose, single or two shots; several received placebo; per-sample allocation not given. The samples date from day 63 after the first vaccine or placebo injection. Only in-frame clones appear in the TCRdb table, and some are missing; sequencing was by immunoSEQ multiplex PCR. The repertoire holds some 450,000 clones, with roughly 88% as singletons. The sequencing used peripheral blood, collected in a trial of Ad26.COV2.S vaccine versus placebo. The origin of the receptors is a person between 18 and 65 years old who received the Ad26.COV2.S COVID-19 vaccine or a placebo.

This chain uses TRBV28 with TRBJ2-3; D is perhaps TRBD1 (6 bases). V lost 6 bases and J 0 bases, leaving 13 bases between the germline ends. This CDR3 has 15 amino acids. Germline V gene data show CDR1 as MDHEN and CDR2 as SYDVKM. The CDR3 protein is CASRSGTPSTDTQYF. CDR3 nucleotide sequence: TGTGCCAGCAGGTCCGGGACACCTAGCACAGATACGCAGTATTTT.

The CDR3 region is CASSSSSADTQYF. DNA for the CDR3: TGTGCCAGCAGCAGTAGCTCGGCAGATACGCAGTATTTT. The gene calls are TRBV7-6 and TRBJ2-3; no clear D gene. With 5 bases removed from V and 4 bases from J, the gap between germline ends came to 10 bases. Germline CDR1 SGHVS, CDR2 FNYEAQ. The CDR3 runs 13 residues.

CDR3 in DNA: TGTGCCAGCAGGGATTTAGCGGTTGGGGGGAACATTCAGTACTTC. Translation gives CASRDLAVGGNIQYF. This chain links TRBV2 with TRBJ2-4; D is possibly TRBD2 (6 bases). V lost 6 bases and J lost 7, with 19 bases in between. The V gene's germline CDR1 is SNHLY and CDR2 FYNNEI. The CDR3 totals 15 residues.

This rearrangement joins TRBV24-1 to TRBJ2-7, with TRBD2 matching over 7 bases. This CDR3 comprises 13 residues. With V trimmed by 4 bases and J by 5 bases, 4 bases remained unmatched. CDR1 and CDR2 from the germline V gene are KGHDR and SFDVKD. In DNA form, the CDR3 reads TGTGCCACCAGTGAGGGAGGGGTCGACGAGCAGTACTTC. As protein: CATSEGGVDEQYF.

This chain links TRBV10-3 with TRBJ2-7; no reliable D call. Germline V gene data show CDR1 as ENHRY and CDR2 as SYGVKD. V lost 4 bases and J lost 3, with 7 bases in between. The CDR3 sequence is 12 residues long. CDR3 residues: CAISGGSYEQYF. The CDR3 DNA follows: TGTGCCATCAGTGGTGGCAGCTACGAGCAGTACTTC.

V is TRBV10-2 and J is TRBJ2-3; TRBD2 aligns across 9 bases. Trimming at V came to 7 bases and at J to 2 bases, leaving 13 bases not matched to a gene. The V gene's germline CDR1 is WSHSY and CDR2 SAAADI. CDR3 size: 17 residues. CDR3 DNA sequence: TGCGCCAGCAATCAGGCCAATAAGCGGGGGGACACAGATACGCAGTATTTT. This sequence encodes CASNQANKRGDTDTQYF.

The table lists this clone with many counts. J is TRBJ1-6 and V is TRBV5-5; D gene ambiguous. The CDR3 is made up of 15 amino acids. V was pared by 1 base and J by 10 bases, with 15 bases between. Germline V CDR1 and CDR2: SGHKS, YYEKEE (reference sequence). Here the CDR3 reads CASSLSMDVWSPLHF. In nucleotides, the CDR3 is TGTGCCAGCAGCTTGTCCATGGATGTTTGGTCACCCCTCCACTTT.

This rearrangement joins TRBV2 to TRBJ2-7, with TRBD2 matching over 7 bases. This CDR3 is 15 amino acids long. J gave up 2 bases and V 1 base, and 5 bases lay outside the gene matches. CDR1 and CDR2 (germline): SNHLY, FYNNEI. The CDR3 DNA follows: TGTGCCAGCAGTGAAGGCGGGAGTCTCGCCTACGAGCAGTACTTC. As protein: CASSEGGSLAYEQYF.

This sequence joins TRBV19 and TRBJ2-1; TRBD2 agrees at 7 bases. The CDR3 spans 16 residues. The germline V gene has CDR1 LNHDA and CDR2 SQIVND (reference sequence). V lost 6 bases, J lost 0 bases, and 8 bases stayed unmatched. This CDR3 is CASRGLRGSSYNEQFF. CDR3 DNA sequence: TGTGCCAGTAGGGGGCTTCGCGGGAGCTCCTACAATGAGCAGTTCTTC.

The chain couples TRBV28 to TRBJ2-7, with D perhaps TRBD2 (6 bases). CDR1 and CDR2 from the germline V gene are MDHEN and SYDVKM. V was trimmed by 6 bases and J by 9 bases, leaving 27 bases between them. The CDR3 consists of 16 residues. The CDR3 nucleotides are TGTGCCAGCAGCCGCCTATCTAGCGAGAAGGCTACGAGGCAGTACTTC. Translation: CASSRLSSEKATRQYF.

The V call is TRBV29-1, the J call TRBJ2-2, with unresolved D. The CDR3 sequence is 10 residues long. The germline V gene encodes CDR1 SQVTM and CDR2 ANQGSEA. V lost 7 bases to trimming and J lost 5 bases, with 5 bases between them. As DNA, the CDR3 is TGCAGCGCTTTTACCGGGGAGCTGTTTTTT. This gives the protein CSAFTGELFF.

On this clone itself: The same CDR3 is also encoded by other DNA sequences in this sample. This chain links TRBV5-1 with TRBJ2-5, with D tentatively TRBD1 (5 bases). Germline assignment: CDR1 SGHRS and CDR2 YFSETQ. This CDR3 comprises 12 residues. Trimming pared 0 bases from V and 5 bases from J, leaving 5 bases between. The CDR3 reads CASSLDRETQYF. The CDR3 DNA sequence: TGCGCCAGCAGCTTGGACAGGGAGACCCAGTACTTC.

The chain links TRBV28 to TRBJ2-3; D gene ambiguous. Germline V CDR1 and CDR2: MDHEN, SYDVKM. V lost 2 bases and J 4 bases, leaving 7 bases between the germline ends. The CDR3 is 13 amino acids. The CDR3 region is CASSLRTADTQYF. The CDR3 DNA reads TGTGCCAGCAGTTTAAGGACCGCAGATACGCAGTATTTT.

This chain joins TRBV6-5 and TRBJ2-1; D is undetermined. Trimming took 6 bases from V and 6 from J, leaving 18 bases between them. The CDR3 spans 15 residues. Germline V CDR1 and CDR2: MNHEY, SVGAGI. CDR3 in amino acids: CASSPDIPKGNEQFF. In DNA, the CDR3 is TGTGCCAGCAGCCCCGACATCCCCAAGGGCAATGAGCAGTTCTTC.

This clone has a single count. This rearrangement joins TRBV4-2 to TRBJ2-1; 12 bases line up with TRBD2. Germline CDR1 LGHNA, CDR2 YNFKEQ. The ends lost 6 bases at V and 8 bases at J; junction bases unmatched: 14. The CDR3 loop spans 17 amino acids. CDR3 sequence (DNA): TGTGCCAGCAGGGACTCCGATCTAGCGGGAGGGAGCTATGAGCAGTTCTTC. Translated: CASRDSDLAGGSYEQFF.

This rearrangement joins TRBV3-1 (or the pseudogene TRBV3-2) to TRBJ2-7, with D possibly TRBD2 on 6 matching bases. V lost 1 base, J lost 3 bases, and 13 bases lay in between. CDR1 LGHDT and CDR2 YNNKEL come from the germline V gene (reference sequence). This CDR3 has 15 amino acids. The CDR3 spells CASSQVGRGYYEQYF. The CDR3 bases are TGTGCCAGCAGCCAAGTCGGGCGGGGATACTACGAGCAGTACTTC.

This clone was seen a single time. This chain connects TRBV7-8 to TRBJ2-7; D is possibly TRBD2 (6 bases). V was trimmed by 1 base and J by 4 bases, leaving 14 bases between them. CDR1 is SGHVS, CDR2 FQNEAQ, per germline. The length of the CDR3 is 15 residues. The CDR3 loop reads CASSLVGGDLYEQYF. CDR3 nucleotide sequence: TGTGCCAGCAGCTTAGTGGGCGGGGACTTGTACGAGCAGTACTTC. Using reference TRBV7-8 and TRBJ2-7 for the parts outside the CDR3, the full variable domain is GAGVSQSPRYKVAKRGQDVALRCDPISGHVSLFWYQQALGQGPEFLTYFQNEAQLDKSGLPSDRFFAERPEGSVSTLKIQRTQQEDSAVYLCASSLVGGDLYEQYFGPGTRLTVT.

V is TRBV27 and J is TRBJ1-2; 8 positions agree with TRBD1. CDR3 size: 14 residues. V was clipped by 6 bases and J by 9 bases; unmatched bases: 12. Germline V lookup: CDR1 MNHEY, CDR2 SMNVEV (reference sequence). CDR3 sequence (DNA): TGTGCCAGCAGGCGGGACTGGACAGGGAAGAGCTACACCTTC. Translating gives CASRRDWTGKSYTF.

The chain couples TRBV27 to TRBJ1-1, with a weak D call TRBD1 (5 bases). CDR3 size: 15 residues. Germline V lookup: CDR1 MNHEY, CDR2 SMNVEV (reference sequence). Trimming took 1 base from V and 6 from J, leaving 15 bases between them. The CDR3 nucleotides are TGTGCCAGCAGTTTATTGAGGACGCCGGGGCCTGAAGCTTTCTTT. Translation: CASSLLRTPGPEAFF.

This rearrangement joins TRBV7-3 to TRBJ2-7, with D unresolved. Trimming took off 5 bases at V and 3 bases at J, with 11 bases between the two ends. This CDR3 region has 13 residues. Germline CDR1 and CDR2: SGHTA and FQGTGA. CDR3 nucleotide sequence: TGTGCCAGCAGCCCCCCGGGTAGCTACGAGCAGTACTTC. It encodes CASSPPGSYEQYF.

The chain recombines TRBV28 with TRBJ2-3; weak D call: TRBD2 (7 bases). There are 19 residues in the CDR3. V was trimmed by 5 bases and J by 0 bases, leaving 24 bases between them. Germline V gene sequence: CDR1 MDHEN, CDR2 SYDVKM. The CDR3, as DNA: TGTGCCAGCAGTGCAAATTGGGGGGGGCTTAGCGGGAGCACAGATACGCAGTATTTT. Protein: CASSANWGGLSGSTDTQYF.

This clone occurred once. The chain uses TRBV6-4 and TRBJ2-3, with D possibly matching TRBD2 (5 bases). This CDR3 has 15 amino acids. V was trimmed by 3 bases and J by 0 bases, leaving 10 bases between them. The germline V gene has CDR1 MRHNA and CDR2 SNTAGT. The CDR3 DNA follows: TGTGCCAGCAGTGAGAGCGGAGCTAGCACAGATACGCAGTATTTT. Protein sequence: CASSESGASTDTQYF.